This T cell receptor beta chain was sequenced for a study of shared T cell receptors in the human thymus. This clone was counted only a few times. The table came from immunoSEQ multiplex PCR; TCRdb's copy has only in-frame clones and leaves some out. The table has some 700,000 clones, 80% to 90% seen once. The germline CDR1 and CDR2 sequences are MGHDK and SYGVNS. Trimming stripped 4 bases from V and 0 bases from J, with 7 bases between. The CDR3 runs to 14 residues. This sample also belongs to another study, concerning human thymus T cells. According to that study: During corrective heart surgery, resections were taken, and the thymus tissue came from them. Biased V and J segment usage appeared in thymus and peripheral blood. Among unrelated individuals, related research reported thymic repertoires that overlapped highly.

This sequence originates from a girl less than two years old with a congenital heart defect. This chain connects TRBV25-1 to TRBJ1-3, with D uncertain. The sample was thymocytes. The CDR3 region has the DNA TGTGCCAGCAGTGCCGAGTTCTCTGGAAACACCATATATTTT. Translation: CASSAEFSGNTIYF.